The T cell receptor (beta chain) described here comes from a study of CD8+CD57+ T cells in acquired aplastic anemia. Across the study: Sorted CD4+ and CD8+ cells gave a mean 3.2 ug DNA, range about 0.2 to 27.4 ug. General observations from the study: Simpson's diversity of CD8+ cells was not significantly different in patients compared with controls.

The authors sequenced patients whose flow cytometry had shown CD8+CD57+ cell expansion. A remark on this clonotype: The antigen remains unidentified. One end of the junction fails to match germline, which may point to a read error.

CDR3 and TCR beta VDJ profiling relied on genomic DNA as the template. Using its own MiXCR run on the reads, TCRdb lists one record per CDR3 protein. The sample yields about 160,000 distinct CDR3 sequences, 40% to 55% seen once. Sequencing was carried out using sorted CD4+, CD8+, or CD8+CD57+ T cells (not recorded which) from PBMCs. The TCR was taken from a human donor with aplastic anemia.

This chain's CDR3 is CASRGLAFPETQHF. The CDR3 coding sequence is TGTGCCAGCAGGGGATTAGCGTTCCCAGAGACCCAGCACTTC. The chain joins TRBV6-1 to TRBJ2-5, with a weak D call TRBD2 (5 bases). The CDR3 extends over 14 amino acids. CDR1 and CDR2 from the germline V gene are MNHNS and SASEGT.